Sequencing of this T cell receptor (beta chain) was carried out in a study of identical twins. Whole-study results and caveats: Models came in too low on out-of-frame TCR alpha sharing in monozygotic twins. In zero-insertion analyses, partial confounding could arise from invariant MAIT and iNKT cells.

The CDR3 spans 15 residues. Between the trimmed V and J ends, which lost 4 bases and 4 bases, there was a span of 18 bases. The V gene's germline CDR1 is SGHRS and CDR2 YFSETQ. Of note for this clonotype: Its specificity is not known.

Unique molecular identifiers were present on the cDNA, and a universal primer site came from template switching. TCRdb re-called the 5' RACE reads through MiXCR, storing one row per CDR3 protein. The profile shows about 280,000 distinct CDR3 sequences, approximately 8% of them singletons. These data also formed part of another study, on yellow fever vaccine responses in identical twins.

This receptor was identified in a young woman in good health. Sequenced input: memory (CD45RO+) T cells sorted from blood. The chain has TRBV5-1 and TRBJ2-7; the D gene is possibly TRBD2 (6 bases). The CDR3 nucleotides read TGCGCCAGCAGCCAGGCCCTTAGCGGACAATACGAGCAGTACTTC. Translating gives CASSQALSGQYEQYF.